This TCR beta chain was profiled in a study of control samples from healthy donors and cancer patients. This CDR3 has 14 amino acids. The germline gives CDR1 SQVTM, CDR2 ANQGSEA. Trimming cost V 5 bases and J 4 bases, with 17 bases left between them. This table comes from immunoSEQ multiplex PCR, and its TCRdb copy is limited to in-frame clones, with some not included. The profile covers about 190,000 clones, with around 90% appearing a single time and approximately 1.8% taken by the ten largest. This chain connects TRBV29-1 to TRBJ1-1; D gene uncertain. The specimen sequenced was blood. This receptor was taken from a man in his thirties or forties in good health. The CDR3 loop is CSVRIGHGGTEAFF. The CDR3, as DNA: TGCAGCGTTAGGATAGGTCACGGTGGCACTGAAGCTTTCTTT. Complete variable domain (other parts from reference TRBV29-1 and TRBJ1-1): SAVISQKPSRDICQRGTSLTIQCQVDSQVTMMFWYRQQPGQSLTLIATANQGSEATYESGFVIDKFPISRPNLTFSTLTVSNMSPEDSSIYLCSVRIGHGGTEAFFGQGTRLTVV.